This entry features one TCR beta chain sequence. Its specificity is unknown. CDR3 size: 16 residues. V lost 2 bases and J lost 4, with 15 bases in between. CDR1 and CDR2 (germline): MNHNY, SVGAGI (reference sequence). The sample originates from a study of cytomegalovirus exposure and HLA in healthy donors. Assay: immunoSEQ multiplex PCR; the TCRdb copy retains only in-frame clones and omits some. The table has more than 95,000 clones, about 88% seen once. Whole-study results and caveats: Rarity held for most TCR sequences, but there were some public TCRs that occurred in many donors. Researchers catalogued about 150 TCR beta chains as cytomegalovirus-associated.

The specimen sequenced was PBMCs. This receptor was taken from a woman between 18 and 29 years old in good health and CMV-seronegative. The chain is built from TRBV6-6 and TRBJ1-3; D remains unclear. CDR3 region: CASSYDGGVGGNTIYF. The CDR3 DNA sequence: TGTGCCAGCAGTTACGACGGAGGAGTTGGGGGAAACACCATATATTTT.